The 10 T cell receptor beta chains in this list originate from one sample, sequenced in a study of vaccination and CD4 T cells after COVID-19. What these receptors recognize is not known. Sequence data for DNA of cultured CD4+ T cells were generated by the Oncomine TCR Beta short-read assay. Via MiXCR, TCRdb re-called the PCR reads, giving one row per CDR3 protein. The sample has 8,500 to 11,000 distinct CDR3 sequences; roughly 64% are singletons. As to treatment: approximately 10-day PBMC culture with coronavirus spike peptide pools or control peptides (ViraFEST assay). The sample was CD4+ T cells from blood, cultured in vitro. The receptor set was obtained from a human donor who had recovered from COVID-19.

This chain joins TRBV7-2 and TRBJ2-7; D is possibly TRBD1 (6 bases). The CDR3 has 15 residues. The V end lost 1 base, the J end lost 3 bases, and 13 bases lay between the germline ends. Germline V lookup: CDR1 SGHTA, CDR2 FQGNSA. CDR3 DNA: TGTGCCAGCAGCTTAGATCAGGGGACCCTCTACGAGCAGTACTTC. Its translation is CASSLDQGTLYEQYF.

CDR3 region: CASSRSYEQYF. The CDR3 DNA is TGTGCCAGCAGCCGTTCTTACGAGCAGTACTTC. The genes are TRBV7-2 and TRBJ2-7; unclear D gene. The CDR3 runs 11 residues. Deletions cut 5 bases from V and 4 bases from J, with 6 bases between. CDR1 is SGHTA, CDR2 FQGNSA, per germline.

The chain is built from TRBV11-2 and TRBJ1-6; no clear D. CDR1 and CDR2 from the germline V gene are SGHAT and FQNNGV. The CDR3 consists of 15 residues. V dropped 1 base and J dropped 10 bases, with 14 bases sitting between them. CDR3 sequence (DNA): TGTGCCAGCAGCTTAGCGACGGCTCGGGCCTCACCCCTCCACTTT. Translating gives CASSLATARASPLHF.

V usage is TRBV7-8 and J usage is TRBJ2-5; no definite D call. This CDR3 comprises 14 residues. V lost 5 bases and J 7 bases, leaving 17 bases between the germline ends. Germline values: CDR1 SGHVS, CDR2 FQNEAQ. CDR3 coding DNA: TGTGCCAGCAGCCAAATTACGGACCTCGTGACCCAGTACTTC. Translated: CASSQITDLVTQYF.

The chain employs TRBV12-3 or TRBV12-4 and TRBJ1-1; D call uncertain. There are 13 residues in the CDR3. Trimming cost V 1 base and J 1 base, with 4 bases left between them. The CDR3 sequence: CASSLGENTEAFF. In DNA, the CDR3 is TGTGCCAGCAGTTTAGGCGAGAACACTGAAGCTTTCTTT.

The chain employs TRBV11-3 and TRBJ2-7, with D tentatively TRBD2 (5 bases). This CDR3 has 14 residues. V dropped 5 bases and J dropped 2 bases, with 13 bases sitting between them. CDR1 and CDR2 (germline): SGHNT, YENEEA. The CDR3 DNA reads TGTGCCAGCAGCCCCCGACGGGAAACCTACGAGCAGTACTTC. Translated: CASSPRRETYEQYF.

The chain combines TRBV6-2 or TRBV6-3 with TRBJ2-2; D unclear. The CDR3 sequence is 14 residues long. Germline V CDR1 and CDR2: MNHEY, SVGEGT. The ends were cut back, 6 bases at V and 5 bases at J, with 13 bases in the middle. The CDR3: CASSHELVTGELFF. CDR3 nucleotide sequence: TGTGCCAGCAGCCACGAGTTGGTTACCGGGGAGCTGTTTTTT.

The chain joins TRBV7-9 to TRBJ1-6, with a possible D match to TRBD1 (6 bases). Trimming removed 0 bases from V and 8 bases from J, with 8 bases in between. There are 14 residues in the CDR3. Germline CDR1 is SEHNR and CDR2 is FQNEAQ (reference sequence). CDR3 bases: TGTGCCAGCAGCTTAGCGGGGGCGCATTCACCCCTCCACTTT. This translates into CASSLAGAHSPLHF.

V gene TRBV29-1 combines with J gene TRBJ1-2, with D perhaps TRBD1 (5 bases). With 0 bases removed from V and 8 bases from J, the gap between germline ends came to 13 bases. This CDR3 spans 13 amino acids. CDR1 and CDR2 (germline): SQVTM, ANQGSEA. In DNA form, the CDR3 reads TGCAGCGTTGAAGACGGCGGGGCGCGCGGCTACACCTTC. This encodes CSVEDGGARGYTF.

The rearrangement joins TRBV7-2 to TRBJ2-7, with D hard to call. Per germline, CDR1 SGHTA and CDR2 FQGNSA. V was clipped by 0 bases and J by 3 bases, with 9 bases between them. The CDR3 contains 14 residues. The CDR3 sequence is CASSLAPGSYEQYF. For the CDR3, the DNA is TGTGCCAGCAGCTTAGCGCCGGGCAGCTACGAGCAGTACTTC.